The source of this TCR beta chain is a study of shared clonotypes between healthy human individuals. Study findings and constraints: The study sampled only blood, and tissue repertoires likely differ.

The donors were all Caucasian adults (living in Nashville, Tennessee). Replicate sorted-subset PCRs were loaded with approximately 190 ng DNA, 31,000 or so T cell genomes. Produced via immunoSEQ multiplex PCR; TCRdb's table is partial and in-frame only. The sample records over a million clones, approximately 80% being singletons. Concerning this clone: The antigen remains unidentified.

Material for sequencing was memory CD4+ T cells from PBMCs. Noted subset: CD45RA-negative fraction. The TCR comes from a man aged 18 to 30 in good health. Some clones in this sample may be carry-over from other donors' samples.

As DNA, the CDR3 is TGTGCCAGCAGCTTAGATCAGGGAGGTTACAATGAGCAGTTCTTC. This encodes CASSLDQGGYNEQFF. J is TRBJ2-1 and V is TRBV7-6; D may be TRBD2 (6 bases). The length of the CDR3 is 15 residues. V dropped 1 base and J dropped 4 bases, with 11 bases sitting between them. The germline V gene encodes CDR1 SGHVS and CDR2 FNYEAQ.